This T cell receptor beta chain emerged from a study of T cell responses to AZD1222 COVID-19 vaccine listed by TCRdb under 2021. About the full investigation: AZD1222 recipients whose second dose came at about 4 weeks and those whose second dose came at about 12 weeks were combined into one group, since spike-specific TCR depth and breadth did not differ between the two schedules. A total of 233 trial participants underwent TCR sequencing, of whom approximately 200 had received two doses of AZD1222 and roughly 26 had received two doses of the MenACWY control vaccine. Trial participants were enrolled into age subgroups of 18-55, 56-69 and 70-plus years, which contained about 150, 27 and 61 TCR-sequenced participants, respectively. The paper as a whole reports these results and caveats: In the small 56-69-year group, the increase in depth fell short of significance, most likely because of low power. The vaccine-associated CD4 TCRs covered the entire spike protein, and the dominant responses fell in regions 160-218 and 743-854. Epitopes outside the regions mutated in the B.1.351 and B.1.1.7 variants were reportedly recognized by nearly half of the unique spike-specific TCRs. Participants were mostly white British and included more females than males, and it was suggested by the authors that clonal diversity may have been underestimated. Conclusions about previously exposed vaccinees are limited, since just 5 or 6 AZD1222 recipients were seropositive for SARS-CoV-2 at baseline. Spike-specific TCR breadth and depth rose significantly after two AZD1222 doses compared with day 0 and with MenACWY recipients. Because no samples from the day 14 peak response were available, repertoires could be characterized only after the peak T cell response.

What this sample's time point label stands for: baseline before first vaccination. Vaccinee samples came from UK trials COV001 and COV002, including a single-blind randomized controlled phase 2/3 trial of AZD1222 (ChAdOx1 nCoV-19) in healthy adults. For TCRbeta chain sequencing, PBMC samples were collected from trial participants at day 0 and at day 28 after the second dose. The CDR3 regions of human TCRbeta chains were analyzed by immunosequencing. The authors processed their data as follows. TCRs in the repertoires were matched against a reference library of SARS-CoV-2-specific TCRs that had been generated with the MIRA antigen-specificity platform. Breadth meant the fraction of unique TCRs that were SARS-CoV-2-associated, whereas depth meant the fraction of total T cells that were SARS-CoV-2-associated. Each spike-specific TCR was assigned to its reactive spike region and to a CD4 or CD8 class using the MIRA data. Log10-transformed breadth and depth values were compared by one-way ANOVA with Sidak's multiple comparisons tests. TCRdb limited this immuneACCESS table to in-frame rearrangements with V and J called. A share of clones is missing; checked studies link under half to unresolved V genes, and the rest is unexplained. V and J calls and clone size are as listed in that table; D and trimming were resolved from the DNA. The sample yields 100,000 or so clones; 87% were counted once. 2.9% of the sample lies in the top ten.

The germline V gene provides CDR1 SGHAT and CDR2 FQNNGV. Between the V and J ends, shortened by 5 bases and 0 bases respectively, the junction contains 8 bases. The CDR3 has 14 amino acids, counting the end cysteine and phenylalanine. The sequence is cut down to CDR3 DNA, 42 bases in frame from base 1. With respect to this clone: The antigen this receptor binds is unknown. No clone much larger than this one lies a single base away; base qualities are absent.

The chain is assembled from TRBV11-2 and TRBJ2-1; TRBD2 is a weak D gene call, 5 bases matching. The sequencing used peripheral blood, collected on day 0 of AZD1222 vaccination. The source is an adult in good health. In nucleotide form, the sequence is TGTGCCAGCAGCCTAGCAAACTCCTACAATGAGCAGTTCTTC. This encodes CASSLANSYNEQFF.